The source of this TCR beta chain is a study of OX40 agonist ivuxolimab in advanced cancers. Germline assignment: CDR1 SNHLY and CDR2 FYNNEI. V lost 8 bases to trimming and J lost 2 bases; unmatched junction nucleotides: 15. The CDR3 has 18 amino acids. Assay used: immunoSEQ multiplex PCR; TCRdb lists only in-frame clones, some missing. The data contain 25,000 to 35,000 clones, approximately 90% of them seen just once; the ten biggest clones take up over 8.5%. Here the sequenced sample was CD4+ or CD8+ T cells sorted from blood, taken in a trial of the OX40 agonist ivuxolimab. The J gene is TRBJ2-7, the V gene TRBV2; the match to TRBD2 covers 13 bases. This clonotype was sampled from an adult with an advanced solid tumor such as melanoma, head and neck, liver or kidney cancer. The CDR3 region is CASSTGTSGNRRPYEQYF. The DNA for the CDR3 is TGTGCCAGCTCCACCGGGACTAGCGGGAACCGGAGGCCCTACGAGCAGTACTTC.